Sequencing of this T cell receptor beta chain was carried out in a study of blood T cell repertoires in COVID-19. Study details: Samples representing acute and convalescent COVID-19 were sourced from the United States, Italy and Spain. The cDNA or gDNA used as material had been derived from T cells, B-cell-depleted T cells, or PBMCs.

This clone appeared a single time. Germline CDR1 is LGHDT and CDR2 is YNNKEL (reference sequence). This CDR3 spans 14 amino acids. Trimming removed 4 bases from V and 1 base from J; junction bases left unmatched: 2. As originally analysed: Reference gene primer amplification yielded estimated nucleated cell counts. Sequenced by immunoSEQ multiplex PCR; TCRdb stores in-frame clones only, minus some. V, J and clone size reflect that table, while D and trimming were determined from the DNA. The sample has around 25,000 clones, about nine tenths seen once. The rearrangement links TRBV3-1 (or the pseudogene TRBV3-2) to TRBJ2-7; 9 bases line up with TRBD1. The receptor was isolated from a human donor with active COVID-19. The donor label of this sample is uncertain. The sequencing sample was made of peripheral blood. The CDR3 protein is CASSPGQGSYEQYF. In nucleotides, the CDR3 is TGTGCCAGCAGCCCGGGACAGGGTTCCTACGAGCAGTACTTC.